These T cell receptor beta chains were read from a single sample in a study of shared clonotypes between healthy human individuals. Profiling relied on immunoSEQ multiplex PCR, and the TCRdb table lists in-frame clones only, not all of them. The sample contains 150,000 to 200,000 clones, 90% to 95% of which appear only once. Sequencing was carried out using naive CD4+ T cells sorted from blood. The receptors come from a woman in her twenties or thirties in good health. CDR3s include the opening cysteine and the closing phenylalanine or tryptophan. D genes are given only for firm matches. The size field is filled for only some rows; it gives once, few, many or a size class.

D gene: NA; V gene: TRBV28; clone size: NA; J gene: TRBJ2-2; CDR3 protein: CASRNRENTGELFF
D gene: NA; V gene: TRBV10-1; clone size: NA; J gene: TRBJ1-3; CDR3 protein: CATSRGRAGNTIYF
D gene: NA; V gene: TRBV25-1; clone size: NA; J gene: TRBJ2-3; CDR3 protein: CASSESSSFSPDTQYF
D gene: NA; V gene: TRBV2; clone size: NA; J gene: TRBJ1-1; CDR3 protein: CASRALNTEAFF
D gene: TRBD2; V gene: TRBV4-1; clone size: NA; J gene: TRBJ2-7; CDR3 protein: CASSQDLSGNPYEQYF
D gene: TRBD1; V gene: TRBV5-6; clone size: NA; J gene: TRBJ1-5; CDR3 protein: CASSTTGETSNQPQHF
D gene: NA; V gene: TRBV2; clone size: NA; J gene: TRBJ1-3; CDR3 protein: CASGEGGLSGNTIYF
D gene: NA; V gene: TRBV30; clone size: NA; J gene: TRBJ2-2; CDR3 protein: CAWSVPWGSNTGELFF
D gene: TRBD1; V gene: TRBV4-1; clone size: NA; J gene: NA; CDR3 protein: CASSQGSGTGVSYEQYF
D gene: NA; V gene: TRBV29-1; clone size: NA; J gene: TRBJ2-3; CDR3 protein: CSAGGSRADTQYF
D gene: TRBD2; V gene: TRBV7-3; clone size: NA; J gene: TRBJ2-7; CDR3 protein: CASSLYSGSPYEQYF
D gene: NA; V gene: TRBV2; clone size: NA; J gene: TRBJ2-7; CDR3 protein: CASRPDRSSYEQYF
D gene: NA; V gene: TRBV14; clone size: NA; J gene: TRBJ2-7; CDR3 protein: CASSQDRRGDEQYF
D gene: NA; V gene: TRBV2; clone size: once; J gene: TRBJ2-7; CDR3 protein: CANSMDRDYSYEQYF
D gene: NA; V gene: TRBV28; clone size: NA; J gene: TRBJ1-2; CDR3 protein: CASSLRSGYTF
D gene: NA; V gene: TRBV28; clone size: NA; J gene: TRBJ1-5; CDR3 protein: CASSLEGLLGNQPQHF
D gene: NA; V gene: TRBV7-8; clone size: NA; J gene: TRBJ1-1; CDR3 protein: CASSRQSDTEAFF
D gene: NA; V gene: TRBV10-3; clone size: NA; J gene: TRBJ2-5; CDR3 protein: CASATAEETQYF
D gene: NA; V gene: TRBV6-1; clone size: NA; J gene: TRBJ2-7; CDR3 protein: CASSEAGIQFEQYF
D gene: TRBD2; V gene: TRBV6-6; clone size: NA; J gene: TRBJ2-1; CDR3 protein: CASSYSAGTSGNEQFF
D gene: NA; V gene: TRBV5-4; clone size: once; J gene: TRBJ1-1; CDR3 protein: CASSFKGENTEAFF
D gene: NA; V gene: TRBV11-2; clone size: NA; J gene: TRBJ2-7; CDR3 protein: CASSLGVSYEQYF
D gene: TRBD2; V gene: TRBV7-2; clone size: NA; J gene: TRBJ2-7; CDR3 protein: CASRTTSGTYEQYF
D gene: NA; V gene: TRBV27; clone size: once; J gene: TRBJ2-7; CDR3 protein: CASSLSYLPYEQYF